The 7 T cell receptor beta chains below come from one sample, sequenced in a study of control samples from healthy donors and cancer patients. Generated by immunoSEQ multiplex PCR, the TCRdb table keeps only in-frame clones and is missing some. In the table there are 150,000 to 200,000 clones, about 92% of which are singletons. The source material was blood. These receptors all come from a man under 40 in good health.

This chain connects TRBV27 to TRBJ1-2; D unresolved. Germline V CDR1 and CDR2: MNHEY, SMNVEV (reference sequence). This CDR3 has 11 residues. V gave up 6 bases and J gave up 5 bases, with 7 bases separating them. The CDR3 DNA is TGTGCCAGCAGCCCGGGGTATGGCTACACCTTC. It yields the protein CASSPGYGYTF.

The chain carries TRBV5-8 and TRBJ1-4; D might be TRBD1 (5 bases). V gave up 4 bases and J gave up 4 bases, with 20 bases separating them. The CDR3 sequence is 17 residues long. CDR1 SGHTS and CDR2 YDEGEE come from the germline V gene. CDR3 bases: TGTGCCAGCAGCAAAACGACCGGGGGACGGTATAATGAAAAACTGTTTTTT. Translating gives CASSKTTGGRYNEKLFF.

The V call is TRBV6-5, the J call TRBJ1-2, with 7 bases matching TRBD1. The ends lost 8 bases at V and 5 bases at J; junction bases unmatched: 8. The CDR3 is 13 amino acids. Germline-derived CDR1 and CDR2 are MNHEY and SVGAGI. The chain's CDR3 is CASRPGTEYGYTF. In nucleotides, the CDR3 is TGTGCCAGCCGGCCCGGGACAGAATATGGCTACACCTTC.

The J gene is TRBJ1-4, the V gene TRBV2; 9 bases are shared with TRBD1. From germline, CDR1 is SNHLY and CDR2 FYNNEI. Trimming removed 3 bases from V and 5 bases from J; junction bases left unmatched: 4. The CDR3 consists of 15 residues. The CDR3 DNA is TGTGCCAGCAGTGAGGGGGGGACAGGGAATGAAAAACTGTTTTTT. Translation: CASSEGGTGNEKLFF.

The chain uses TRBV19 and TRBJ1-4, with a weak D call TRBD1 (5 bases). Germline V lookup: CDR1 LNHDA, CDR2 SQIVND (reference sequence). The V and J ends lost 1 base and 8 bases respectively, with 8 bases between them. The CDR3 loop spans 13 amino acids. As DNA, the CDR3 is TGTGCCAGTAGTATAGTAGGGGACGAAAAACTGTTTTTT. Translating gives CASSIVGDEKLFF.

V is TRBV30 and J is TRBJ2-1; TRBD1 agrees at 9 bases. V shed 2 bases and J 5 bases; nucleotides not matched to a gene: 7. Germline lookup yields CDR1 GTSNPN and CDR2 SVGIG (reference sequence). The length of the CDR3 is 15 residues. CDR3 in DNA: TGTGCCTGGAGTCGAGGGACAGGGATTAACAATGAGCAGTTCTTC. Its protein product is CAWSRGTGINNEQFF.

The chain's CDR3 is CASSQGLAGGDEQFF. CDR3 DNA sequence: TGTGCCAGCAGCCAAGGACTAGCGGGAGGTGATGAGCAGTTCTTC. The chain joins TRBV4-2 to TRBJ2-1, with 13 positions matching TRBD2. The CDR3 has 15 residues. Germline trimming cut 1 base from V and 8 bases from J; bases unmatched to any gene: 2. Germline values: CDR1 LGHNA, CDR2 YNFKEQ.